This T cell receptor (beta chain) derives from a study of early T cells in non-severe SARS-CoV-2 infection. Study-level information: Unpaired chains resulted from sequencing bulk RNA of unsorted whole blood.

V shed 5 bases and J 2 bases; nucleotides not matched to a gene: 4. This CDR3 contains 14 residues. Germline CDR1 reads SGHVS; CDR2 reads FNYEAQ. Attached unique molecular identifiers marked individual cDNA molecules. TCRdb re-analysed the 5' RACE reads in MiXCR, keeping a single row per CDR3 protein. In the table there are about 98,000 distinct CDR3 sequences, approximately 10% of which are singletons. This clonotype showed up just a few times. Sequenced material: whole blood. The sequence came from an adult who was a healthcare worker with PCR-confirmed SARS-CoV-2 infection or an uninfected control (not recorded which). The chain combines TRBV7-6 with TRBJ2-7; 9 nucleotides match TRBD1. CDR3 residues: CASSLGTGTYEQYF. In DNA, the CDR3 is TGTGCCAGCAGCCTCGGGACAGGGACCTACGAGCAGTACTTC. The whole variable domain, filled in from reference TRBV7-6 and TRBJ2-7, reads GAGVSQSPRYKVTKRGQDVALRCDPISGHVSLYWYRQALGQGPEFLTYFNYEAQQDKSGLPNDRFSAERPEGSISTLTIQRTEQRDSAMYRCASSLGTGTYEQYFGPGTRLTVT.